Below, 12 T cell receptor beta chains from the same sample are listed, as sequenced in a study of PD-1 blockade in mismatch repair-deficient tumors. The assay was immunoSEQ multiplex PCR, and TCRdb's table has in-frame clones only and misses some. Of about 100,000 clones listed, over 75% are singletons. Sequencing used peripheral blood, obtained 35 to 37 weeks after starting pembrolizumab. The receptors here all came from an adult with mismatch repair-deficient cancer.

The genes are TRBV7-3 and TRBJ2-1, with 8 bases that match TRBD2. Germline values: CDR1 SGHTA, CDR2 FQGTGA. The CDR3 runs 15 residues. After removal of 1 base from V and 6 bases from J, the junction contained 5 bases not matched to a gene. The CDR3 region is CASSLSGGTFNEQFF. The DNA for the CDR3 is TGTGCCAGCAGCTTAAGCGGGGGGACCTTCAATGAGCAGTTCTTC.

V usage is TRBV30 and J usage is TRBJ2-7; weak D call: TRBD1 (5 bases). Trimming pared 8 bases from V and 0 bases from J, leaving 14 bases between. CDR3 length: 13 residues. In germline, CDR1 is GTSNPN, CDR2 SVGIG (reference sequence). The CDR3 nucleotides read TGTGCCGGACAAGAAGGCAGCTCCTACGAGCAGTACTTC. It encodes CAGQEGSSYEQYF.

V usage is TRBV4-2 and J usage is TRBJ2-2; no clear D. Deletions cut 3 bases from V and 0 bases from J, with 2 bases between. The CDR3 is made up of 13 amino acids. Looked up from germline, CDR1 is LGHNA and CDR2 is YNFKEQ. CDR3 residues: CASSHPNTGELFF. The CDR3 nucleotides read TGTGCCAGCAGCCATCCGAACACCGGGGAGCTGTTTTTT.

The chain employs TRBV7-9 and TRBJ2-5, with 9 bases that match TRBD2. V shed 5 bases, J shed 5 bases, and the junction held 3 bases outside the gene matches. The CDR3 is made up of 13 amino acids. Germline V gene lookup returns CDR1 SEHNR and CDR2 FQNEAQ (reference sequence). The CDR3 nucleotides are TGTGCCAGCAGCCGGACTAGCGAGGAGACCCAGTACTTC. Encoded protein: CASSRTSEETQYF.

The gene calls are TRBV29-1 and TRBJ1-1; D unresolved. Trimming stripped 4 bases from V and 5 bases from J, with 20 bases between. The CDR3 has 15 residues. The V gene's germline CDR1 is SQVTM and CDR2 ANQGSEA. The CDR3 loop reads CSVVHPTAAGTEAFF. Here the CDR3 DNA reads TGCAGCGTTGTCCACCCAACTGCGGCCGGAACTGAAGCTTTCTTT.

The chain uses TRBV10-3 and TRBJ1-2, with 7 bases aligning to TRBD1. The length of the CDR3 is 14 residues. CDR1 is ENHRY and CDR2 is SYGVKD in the germline V gene. The junction had 9 bases not matched to a gene; V was cut back by 6 bases and J by 5 bases. Here the CDR3 DNA reads TGTGCCATCAGAGAGAAAGGACAGGATTATGGCTACACCTTC. Translation: CAIREKGQDYGYTF.

The chain is built from TRBV27 and TRBJ2-1; TRBD1 matches 8 bases. Germline V gives CDR1 MNHEY, CDR2 SMNVEV (reference sequence). V dropped 4 bases and J dropped 9; count of bases not matched to a gene: 5. The CDR3 contains 13 residues. Here the CDR3 reads CASSYPTGAEQFF. CDR3 DNA: TGTGCCAGCAGTTACCCGACAGGGGCTGAGCAGTTCTTC.

CDR3 in amino acids: CASSSLNRGPGNTIYF. The CDR3 DNA reads TGTGCCAGCAGCTCACTTAACAGGGGACCTGGAAACACCATATATTTT. The J gene is TRBJ1-3, the V gene TRBV5-6; 7 bases match TRBD1. The CDR3 length is 16 residues. Germline V lookup: CDR1 SGHDT, CDR2 YYEEEE. The V segment lost 3 bases and the J segment 2 bases; nucleotides outside the gene matches: 8.

The chain recombines TRBV4-2 with TRBJ2-3; a weak D match, TRBD2 (6 bases). Germline V gives CDR1 LGHNA, CDR2 YNFKEQ. Trimming shortened V by 4 bases and J by 0 bases, and 14 bases separated the two germline ends. This CDR3 region has 16 residues. CDR3 residues: CASSRSSGISTDTQYF. CDR3 sequence (DNA): TGTGCCAGCAGCCGGAGTAGCGGAATTAGCACAGATACGCAGTATTTT.

V is TRBV5-4 and J is TRBJ2-5, with D tentatively TRBD1 (5 bases). The CDR3 contains 15 residues. Deletions cut 6 bases from V and 4 bases from J, with 19 bases between. The germline V gene has CDR1 SGHNT and CDR2 YYREEE (reference sequence). CDR3 residues: CASKAYQGAAETQYF. CDR3 coding DNA: TGTGCCAGCAAAGCTTACCAGGGCGCGGCAGAGACCCAGTACTTC.

DNA for the CDR3: TGTGCCAGCAGTTCCGGGACAGGGTCCCACGAGCAGTACTTC. Translation: CASSSGTGSHEQYF. The chain links TRBV9 to TRBJ2-7; 9 nucleotides match TRBD1. The J segment lost 5 bases and the V segment lost 5 bases, leaving 8 bases of the junction unmatched. Germline V gives CDR1 SGDLS, CDR2 YYNGEE. This CDR3 contains 14 residues.

The chain links TRBV27 to TRBJ1-4; 8 positions agree with TRBD1. There are 15 residues in the CDR3. The J segment lost 3 bases and the V segment lost 0 bases, leaving 0 bases of the junction unmatched. CDR1 is MNHEY, CDR2 SMNVEV, per germline (reference sequence). The CDR3 DNA follows: TGTGCCAGCAGTTTATCGGGACAGGCTAATGAAAAACTGTTTTTT. Translated: CASSLSGQANEKLFF. Looking up the rest from reference TRBV27 and TRBJ1-4 gives the full variable domain: EAQVTQNPRYLITVTGKKLTVTCSQNMNHEYMSWYRQDPGLGLRQIYYSMNVEVTDKGDVPEGYKVSRKEKRNFPLILESPSPNQTSLYFCASSLSGQANEKLFFGSGTQLSVL.